This entry concerns a single TCR beta chain. What it binds is unknown. The data belong to a study of T cells in Graves' hyperthyroidism and ophthalmopathy. Findings and caveats of the study: Blood also held most thyroid clonotypes expanded beyond 0.001. Ophthalmopathy cases were set apart from stable hyperthyroidism by a 13 V-J model.

From germline, CDR1 is LNHNV and CDR2 YYDKDF (reference sequence). This CDR3 contains 13 residues. Losses at the gene ends were 5 bases for V and 6 bases for J; bases not matched to a gene: 4. Lactation, pregnancy, other autoimmune disease or uncontrolled infection led to exclusion of patients. Amplified TCR beta CDR3 regions came from RNA transcripts. During a first-round RT-PCR of the TCR CDR3, the HTBI primer set was used. TCRdb redid the calling of the multiplex PCR reads with MiXCR, one entry per CDR3 protein. The table shows about 640,000 distinct CDR3 sequences, with 45% occurring only once. The source material was peripheral blood or thyroid tissue (not recorded which). The chain uses TRBV15 and TRBJ1-2, with 9 bases lining up with TRBD1. The TCR originated in an adult man with Graves' disease, either hyperthyroidism or ophthalmopathy (not recorded which). The CDR3 sequence: CATSPRTGDGYTF. In nucleotides, the CDR3 is TGTGCCACCAGCCCGCGGACAGGGGATGGCTACACCTTC.